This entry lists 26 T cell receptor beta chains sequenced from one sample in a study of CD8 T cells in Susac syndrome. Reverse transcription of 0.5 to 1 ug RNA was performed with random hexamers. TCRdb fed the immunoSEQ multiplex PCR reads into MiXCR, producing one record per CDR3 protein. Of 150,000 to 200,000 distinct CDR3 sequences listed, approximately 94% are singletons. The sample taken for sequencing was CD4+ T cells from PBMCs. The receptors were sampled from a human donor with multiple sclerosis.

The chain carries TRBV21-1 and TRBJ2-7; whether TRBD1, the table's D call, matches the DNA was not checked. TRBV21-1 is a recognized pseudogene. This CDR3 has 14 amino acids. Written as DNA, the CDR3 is TGTGCCAGCAGCAACCGGACGGGGGTTAAGGAGCAGTACTTC. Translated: CASSNRTGVKEQYF.

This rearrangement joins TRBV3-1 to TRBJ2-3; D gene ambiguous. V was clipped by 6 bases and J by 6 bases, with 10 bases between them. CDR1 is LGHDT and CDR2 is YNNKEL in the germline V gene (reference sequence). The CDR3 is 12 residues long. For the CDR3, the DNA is TGTGCCAGCAGTCGAGAAACGGATACGCAGTATTTT. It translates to CASSRETDTQYF.

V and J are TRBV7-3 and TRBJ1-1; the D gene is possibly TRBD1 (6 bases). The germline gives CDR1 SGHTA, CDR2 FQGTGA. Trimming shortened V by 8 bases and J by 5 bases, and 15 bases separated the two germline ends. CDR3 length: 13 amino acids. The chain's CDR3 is CASAQGHGTEAFF. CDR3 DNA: TGTGCCAGCGCGCAGGGGCACGGTACTGAAGCTTTCTTT.

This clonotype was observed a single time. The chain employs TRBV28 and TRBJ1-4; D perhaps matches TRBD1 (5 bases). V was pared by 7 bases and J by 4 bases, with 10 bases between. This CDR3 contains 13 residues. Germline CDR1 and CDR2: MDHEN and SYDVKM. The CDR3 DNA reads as TGTGCCAGCACGACAGTAGATAATGAAAAACTGTTTTTT. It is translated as CASTTVDNEKLFF.

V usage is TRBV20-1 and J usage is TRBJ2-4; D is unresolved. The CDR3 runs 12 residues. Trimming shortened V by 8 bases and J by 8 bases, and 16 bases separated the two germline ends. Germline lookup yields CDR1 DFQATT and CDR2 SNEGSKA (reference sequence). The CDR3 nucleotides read TGCAGTTCTCCCGGCCGGACGGACATTCAGTACTTC. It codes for CSSPGRTDIQYF.

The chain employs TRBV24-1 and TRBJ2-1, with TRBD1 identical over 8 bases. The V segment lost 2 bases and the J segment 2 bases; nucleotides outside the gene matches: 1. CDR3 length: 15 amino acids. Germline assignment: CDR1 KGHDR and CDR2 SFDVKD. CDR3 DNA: TGTGCCACCAGTGATTACAGGGGGGCCTACAATGAGCAGTTCTTC. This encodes CATSDYRGAYNEQFF.

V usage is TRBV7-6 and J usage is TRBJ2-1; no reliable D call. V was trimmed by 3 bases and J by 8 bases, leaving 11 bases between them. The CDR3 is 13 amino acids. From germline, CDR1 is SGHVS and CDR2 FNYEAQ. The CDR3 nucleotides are TGTGCCAGCAGCTTTTCAGCCATTCATGAGCAGTTCTTC. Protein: CASSFSAIHEQFF.

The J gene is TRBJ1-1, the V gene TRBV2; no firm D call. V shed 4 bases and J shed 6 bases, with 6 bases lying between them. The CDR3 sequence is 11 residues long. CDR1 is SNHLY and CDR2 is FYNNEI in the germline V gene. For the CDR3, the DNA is TGTGCCAGCAGTGTTCAGCCTGAAGCTTTCTTT. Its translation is CASSVQPEAFF. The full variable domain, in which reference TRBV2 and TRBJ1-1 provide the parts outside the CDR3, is EPEVTQTPSHQVTQMGQEVILRCVPISNHLYFYWYRQILGQKVEFLVSFYNNEISEKSEIFDDQFSVERPDGSNFTLKIRSTKLEDSAMYFCASSVQPEAFFGQGTRLTVV.

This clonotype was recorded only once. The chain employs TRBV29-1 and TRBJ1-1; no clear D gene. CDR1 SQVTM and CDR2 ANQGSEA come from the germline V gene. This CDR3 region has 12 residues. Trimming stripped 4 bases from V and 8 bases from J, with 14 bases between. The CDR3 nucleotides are TGCAGCGTTGTTTTCAGCAAGACAGAAGCTTTCTTT. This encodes CSVVFSKTEAFF. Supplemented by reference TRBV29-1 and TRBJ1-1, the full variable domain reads SAVISQKPSRDICQRGTSLTIQCQVDSQVTMMFWYRQQPGQSLTLIATANQGSEATYESGFVIDKFPISRPNLTFSTLTVSNMSPEDSSIYLCSVVFSKTEAFFGQGTRLTVV.

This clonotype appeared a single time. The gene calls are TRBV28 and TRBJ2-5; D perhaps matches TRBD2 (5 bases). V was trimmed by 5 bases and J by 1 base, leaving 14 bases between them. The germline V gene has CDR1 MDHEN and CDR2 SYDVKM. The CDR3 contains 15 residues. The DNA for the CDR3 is TGTGCCAGCAGTCCCGCCCTAAGCGGCCAAGAGACCCAGTACTTC. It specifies CASSPALSGQETQYF.

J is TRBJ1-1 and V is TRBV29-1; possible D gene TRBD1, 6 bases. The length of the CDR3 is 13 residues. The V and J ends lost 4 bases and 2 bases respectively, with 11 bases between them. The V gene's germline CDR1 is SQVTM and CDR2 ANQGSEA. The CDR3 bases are TGCAGCGTTGGTAGGACAGATAACACTGAAGCTTTCTTT. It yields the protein CSVGRTDNTEAFF.

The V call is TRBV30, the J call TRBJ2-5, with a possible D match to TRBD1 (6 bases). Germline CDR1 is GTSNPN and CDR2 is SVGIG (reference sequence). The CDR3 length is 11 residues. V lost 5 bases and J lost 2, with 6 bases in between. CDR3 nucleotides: TGTGCCTGGGGACAGCAAGAGACCCAGTACTTC. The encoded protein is CAWGQQETQYF.

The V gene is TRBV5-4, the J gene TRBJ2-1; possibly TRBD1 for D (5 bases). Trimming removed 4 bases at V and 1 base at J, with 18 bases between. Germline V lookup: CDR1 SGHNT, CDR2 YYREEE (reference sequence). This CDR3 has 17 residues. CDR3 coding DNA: TGTGCCAGCAGCGGCAAGCCCGCAGGGCTTTCCTACAATGAGCAGTTCTTC. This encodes CASSGKPAGLSYNEQFF.

The CDR3 bases are TGTGCCAGCAGCCAGACTAGCCGCCATGAGCAGTTCTTC. This translates into CASSQTSRHEQFF. The rearrangement joins TRBV3-1 to TRBJ2-1, with 7 nucleotides matching TRBD2. Losses at the gene ends were 3 bases for V and 8 bases for J; bases not matched to a gene: 4. The CDR3 totals 13 residues. CDR1 and CDR2 (germline): LGHDT, YNNKEL (reference sequence).

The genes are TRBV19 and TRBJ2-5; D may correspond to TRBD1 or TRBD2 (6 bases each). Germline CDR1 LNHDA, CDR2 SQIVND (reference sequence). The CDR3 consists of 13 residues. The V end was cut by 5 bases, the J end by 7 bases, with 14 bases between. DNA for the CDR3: TGTGCCAGTAGTCTGAGAGGGGGGAGGACCCAGTACTTC. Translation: CASSLRGGRTQYF.

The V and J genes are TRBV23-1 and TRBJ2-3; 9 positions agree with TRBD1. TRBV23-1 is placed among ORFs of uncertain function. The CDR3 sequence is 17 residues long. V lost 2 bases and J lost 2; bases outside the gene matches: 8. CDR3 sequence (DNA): TGCGCCAGCAGTCAACCATCCCGGGACAGGGTCACAGATACGCAGTATTTT. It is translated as CASSQPSRDRVTDTQYF.

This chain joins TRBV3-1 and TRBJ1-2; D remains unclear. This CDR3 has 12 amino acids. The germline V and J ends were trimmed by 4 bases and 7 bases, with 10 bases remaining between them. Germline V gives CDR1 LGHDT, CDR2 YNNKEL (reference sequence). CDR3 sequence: CASSRPLVGYTF. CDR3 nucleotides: TGTGCCAGCAGCCGGCCCCTGGTTGGCTACACCTTC.

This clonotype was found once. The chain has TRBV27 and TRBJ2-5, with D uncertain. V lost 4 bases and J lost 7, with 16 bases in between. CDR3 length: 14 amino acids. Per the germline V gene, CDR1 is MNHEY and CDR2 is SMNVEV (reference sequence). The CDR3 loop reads CASSSVGQTGTQYF. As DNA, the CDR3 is TGTGCCAGCAGTTCGGTGGGCCAAACGGGGACCCAGTACTTC.

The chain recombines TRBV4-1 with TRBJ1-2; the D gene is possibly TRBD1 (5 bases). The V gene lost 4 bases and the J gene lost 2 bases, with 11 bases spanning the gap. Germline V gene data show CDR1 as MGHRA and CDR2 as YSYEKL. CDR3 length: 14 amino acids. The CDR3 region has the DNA TGCGCCAGCAGCCCCTGGGGCAGAAACTATGGCTACACCTTC. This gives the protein CASSPWGRNYGYTF.

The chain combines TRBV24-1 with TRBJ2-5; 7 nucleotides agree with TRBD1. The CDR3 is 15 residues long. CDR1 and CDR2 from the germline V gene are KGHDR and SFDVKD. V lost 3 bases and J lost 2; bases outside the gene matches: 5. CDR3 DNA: TGTGCCACCAGTGATCCCGGGACAGAGCAAGAGACCCAGTACTTC. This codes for CATSDPGTEQETQYF.

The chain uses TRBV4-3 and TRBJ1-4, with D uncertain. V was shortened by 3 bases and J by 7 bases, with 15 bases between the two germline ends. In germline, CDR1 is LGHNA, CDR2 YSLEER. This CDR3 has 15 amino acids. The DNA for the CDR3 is TGCGCCAGCAGCCACCAGACAACGACCCGTGAAAAACTGTTTTTT. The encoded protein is CASSHQTTTREKLFF.

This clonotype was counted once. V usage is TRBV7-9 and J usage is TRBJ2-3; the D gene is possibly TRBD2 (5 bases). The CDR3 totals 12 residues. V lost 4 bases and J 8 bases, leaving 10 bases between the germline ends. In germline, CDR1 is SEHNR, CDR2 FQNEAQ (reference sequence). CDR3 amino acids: CASSYEGSTQYF. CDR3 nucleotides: TGTGCCAGCAGCTACGAAGGGAGTACGCAGTATTTT.

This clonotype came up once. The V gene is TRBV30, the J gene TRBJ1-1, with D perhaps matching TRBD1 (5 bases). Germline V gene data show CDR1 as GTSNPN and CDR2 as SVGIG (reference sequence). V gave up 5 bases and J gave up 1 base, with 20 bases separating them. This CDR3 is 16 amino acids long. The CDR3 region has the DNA TGTGCCTGGTCGAACCCTTGGGACGCTGGGAACACTGAAGCTTTCTTT. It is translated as CAWSNPWDAGNTEAFF.

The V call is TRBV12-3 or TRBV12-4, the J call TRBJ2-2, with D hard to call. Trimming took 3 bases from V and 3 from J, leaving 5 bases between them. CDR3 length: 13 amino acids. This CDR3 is CASSFLDTGELFF. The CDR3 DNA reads TGTGCCAGCAGTTTTCTGGACACCGGGGAGCTGTTTTTT.

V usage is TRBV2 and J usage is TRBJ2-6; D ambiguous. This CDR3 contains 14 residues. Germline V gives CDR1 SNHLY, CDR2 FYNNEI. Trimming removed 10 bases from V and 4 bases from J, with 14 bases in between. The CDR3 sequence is CATRWGPGANVLTF. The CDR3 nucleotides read TGTGCCACCCGATGGGGTCCCGGGGCCAACGTCCTGACTTTC.

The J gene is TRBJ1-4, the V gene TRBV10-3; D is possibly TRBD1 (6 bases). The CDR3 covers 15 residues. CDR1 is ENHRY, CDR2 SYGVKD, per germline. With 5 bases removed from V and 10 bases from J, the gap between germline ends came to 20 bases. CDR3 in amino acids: CAISRDTTTGGKLFF. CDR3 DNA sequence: TGTGCCATCAGTCGGGACACAACAACGGGGGGAAAACTGTTTTTT.